This T cell receptor (beta chain) was sequenced for a study of identical twins. CDR1 MNHEY and CDR2 SMNVEV come from the germline V gene (reference sequence). This CDR3 is 17 amino acids long. With V trimmed by 1 base and J by 8 bases, 10 bases remained unmatched. Study-level points and caveats: With abundant cord blood beta clonotypes, insertions were fewer; memory repertoires showed no such pattern. These conclusions were based on statistical analysis (cross-sectional, not following the same donors).

Points on this clonotype: The antigen is not known.

Template switching created a universal primer site, and the cDNA included unique molecular identifiers. One entry per CDR3 protein results from TCRdb running MiXCR on the 5' RACE reads. The top ten clones hold 0.25% to 0.3% of a sample with around 1.7 million distinct CDR3 sequences, under 35% of them seen once. Sample: cord blood. This TCR derives from a newborn girl in good health. The chain combines TRBV27 with TRBJ1-5; 11 bases align to TRBD1. The CDR3: CASSLYGTGGYHEPQHF. CDR3 sequence (DNA): TGTGCCAGCAGTTTATACGGGACAGGGGGTTATCATGAGCCCCAGCATTTT.